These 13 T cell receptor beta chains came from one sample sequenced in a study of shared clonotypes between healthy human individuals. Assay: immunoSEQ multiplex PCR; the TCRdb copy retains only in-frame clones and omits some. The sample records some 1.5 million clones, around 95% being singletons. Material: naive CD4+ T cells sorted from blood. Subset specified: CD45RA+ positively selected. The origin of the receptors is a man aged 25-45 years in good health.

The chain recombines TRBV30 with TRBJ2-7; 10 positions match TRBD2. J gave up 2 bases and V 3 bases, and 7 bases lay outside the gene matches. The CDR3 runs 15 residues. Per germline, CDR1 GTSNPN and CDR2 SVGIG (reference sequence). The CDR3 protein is CAWRQTSGAPYEQYF. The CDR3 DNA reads TGTGCCTGGAGACAAACTAGCGGGGCCCCCTACGAGCAGTACTTC. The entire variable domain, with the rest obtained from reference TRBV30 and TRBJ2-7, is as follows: SQTIHQWPATLVQPVGSPLSLECTVEGTSNPNLYWYRQAAGRGLQLLFYSVGIGQISSEVPQNLSASRPQDRQFILSSKKLLLSDSGFYLCAWRQTSGAPYEQYFGPGTRLTVT.

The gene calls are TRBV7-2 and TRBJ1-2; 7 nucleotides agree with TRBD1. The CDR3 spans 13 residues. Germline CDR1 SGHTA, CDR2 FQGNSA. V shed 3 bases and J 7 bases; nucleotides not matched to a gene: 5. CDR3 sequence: CASSFTGEVGYTF. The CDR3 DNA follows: TGTGCCAGCAGCTTCACAGGGGAGGTTGGCTACACCTTC.

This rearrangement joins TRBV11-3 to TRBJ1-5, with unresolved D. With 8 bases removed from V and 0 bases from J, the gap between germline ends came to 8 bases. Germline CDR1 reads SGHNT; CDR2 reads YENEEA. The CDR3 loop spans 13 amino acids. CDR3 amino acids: CASYRNSNQPQHF. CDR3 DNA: TGTGCCAGCTATCGGAATAGCAATCAGCCCCAGCATTTT.

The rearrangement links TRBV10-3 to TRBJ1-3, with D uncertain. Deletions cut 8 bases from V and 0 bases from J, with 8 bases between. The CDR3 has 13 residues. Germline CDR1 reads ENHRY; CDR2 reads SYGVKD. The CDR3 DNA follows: TGTGCCATCTCAGCAGGCTCTGGAAACACCATATATTTT. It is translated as CAISAGSGNTIYF.

In DNA, the CDR3 is TGTGCCAGTAAGGTGCGGCAGGGTGGCGAAAAACTGTTTTTT. It encodes CASKVRQGGEKLFF. This rearrangement joins TRBV19 to TRBJ1-4, with a tentative D call TRBD1 (5 bases). Germline assignment: CDR1 LNHDA and CDR2 SQIVND (reference sequence). V gave up 7 bases and J gave up 8 bases, with 17 bases separating them. The CDR3 loop spans 14 amino acids.

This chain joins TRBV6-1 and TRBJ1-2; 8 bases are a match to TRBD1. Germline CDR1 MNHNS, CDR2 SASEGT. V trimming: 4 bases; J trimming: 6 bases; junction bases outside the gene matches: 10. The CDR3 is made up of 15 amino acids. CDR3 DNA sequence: TGTGCCAGCAGTGGTCTCGCAGGGGGCGGGGATGGCTACACCTTC. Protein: CASSGLAGGGDGYTF.

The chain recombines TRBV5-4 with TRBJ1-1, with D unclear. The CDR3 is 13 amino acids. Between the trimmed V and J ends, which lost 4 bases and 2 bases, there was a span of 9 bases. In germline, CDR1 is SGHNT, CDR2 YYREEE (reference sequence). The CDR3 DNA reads TGTGCCAGCAGCGTTGAAGTTAACACTGAAGCTTTCTTT. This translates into CASSVEVNTEAFF.

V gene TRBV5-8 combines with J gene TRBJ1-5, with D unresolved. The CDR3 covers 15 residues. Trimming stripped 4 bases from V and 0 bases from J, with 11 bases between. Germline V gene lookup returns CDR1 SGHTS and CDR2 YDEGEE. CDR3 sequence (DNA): TGTGCCAGCAGCCCGGCCGACTTTAGCAATCAGCCCCAGCATTTT. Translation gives CASSPADFSNQPQHF.

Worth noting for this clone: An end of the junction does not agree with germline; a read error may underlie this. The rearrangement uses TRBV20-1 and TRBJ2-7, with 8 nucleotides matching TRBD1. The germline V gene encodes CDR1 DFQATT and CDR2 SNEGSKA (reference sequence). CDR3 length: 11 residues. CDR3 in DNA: TGCAGTGCTAGCCGGACAGGGATAAATTTCTTC. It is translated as CSASRTGINFF.

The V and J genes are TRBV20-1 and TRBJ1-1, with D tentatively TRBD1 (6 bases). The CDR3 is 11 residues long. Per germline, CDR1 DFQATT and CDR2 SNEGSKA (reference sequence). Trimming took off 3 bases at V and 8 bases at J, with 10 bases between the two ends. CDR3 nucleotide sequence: TGCAGTGCTAGCCCGGGGGGCGAAGCTTTCTTT. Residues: CSASPGGEAFF.

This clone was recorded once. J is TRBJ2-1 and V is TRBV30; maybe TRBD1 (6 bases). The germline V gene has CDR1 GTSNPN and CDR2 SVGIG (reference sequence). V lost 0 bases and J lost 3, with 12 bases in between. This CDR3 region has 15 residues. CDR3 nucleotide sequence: TGTGCCTGGAGTGTAGGGGGAGTTCTCTACAATGAGCAGTTCTTC. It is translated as CAWSVGGVLYNEQFF.

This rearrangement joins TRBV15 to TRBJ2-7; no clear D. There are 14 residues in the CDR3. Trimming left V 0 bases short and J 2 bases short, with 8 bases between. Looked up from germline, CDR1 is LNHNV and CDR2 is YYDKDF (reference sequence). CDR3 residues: CATSRDIGTYEQYF. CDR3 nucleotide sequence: TGTGCCACCAGCAGAGATATAGGAACCTACGAGCAGTACTTC.

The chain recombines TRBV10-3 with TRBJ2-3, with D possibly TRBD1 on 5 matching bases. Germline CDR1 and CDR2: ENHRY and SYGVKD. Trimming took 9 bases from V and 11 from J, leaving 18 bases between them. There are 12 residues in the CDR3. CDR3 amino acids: CAIAGGQGRQYF. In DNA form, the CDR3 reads TGTGCCATAGCAGGTGGGCAGGGAAGGCAGTATTTT.